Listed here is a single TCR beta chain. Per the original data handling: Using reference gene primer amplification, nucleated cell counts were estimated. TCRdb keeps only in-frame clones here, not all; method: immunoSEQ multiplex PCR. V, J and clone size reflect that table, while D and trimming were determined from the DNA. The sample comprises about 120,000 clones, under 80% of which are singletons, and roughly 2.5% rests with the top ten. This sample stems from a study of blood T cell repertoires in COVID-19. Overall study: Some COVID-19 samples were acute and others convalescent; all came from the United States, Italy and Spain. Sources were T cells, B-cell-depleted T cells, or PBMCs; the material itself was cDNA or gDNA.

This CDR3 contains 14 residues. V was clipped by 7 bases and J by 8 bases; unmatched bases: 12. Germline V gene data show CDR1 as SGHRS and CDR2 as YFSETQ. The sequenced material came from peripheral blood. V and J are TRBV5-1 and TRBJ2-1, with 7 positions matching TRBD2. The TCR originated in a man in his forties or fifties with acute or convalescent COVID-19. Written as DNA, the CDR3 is TGCGCCAGCTCCCGGGTAGCGGGTAGGGATGAGCAGTTCTTC. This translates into CASSRVAGRDEQFF. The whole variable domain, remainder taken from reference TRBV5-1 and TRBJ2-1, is KAGVTQTPRYLIKTRGQQVTLSCSPISGHRSVSWYQQTPGQGLQFLFEYFSETQRNKGNFPGRFSGRQFSNSRSEMNVSTLELGDSALYLCASSRVAGRDEQFFGPGTRLTVL.